Below, one T cell receptor (beta chain) is given with its context. Sequenced by immunoSEQ multiplex PCR; TCRdb stores in-frame clones only, minus some. The sample lists approximately 100,000 clones; more than 70% were seen once. This sample is part of a study of blood T cell repertoires in COVID-19. Study context: Samples representing acute and convalescent COVID-19 were sourced from the United States, Italy and Spain.

V lost 3 bases to trimming and J lost 7 bases, with 15 bases between them. The CDR3 is 14 residues long. CDR1 is SGHRS and CDR2 is YFSETQ in the germline V gene. The chain combines TRBV5-1 with TRBJ2-3; TRBD1 might be the D (5 bases). The TCR originated in a woman at least 80 years old in a cohort sampled during active COVID-19. Sequencing was done on a sample of peripheral blood. CDR3 region: CASSSGAVTNTQYF. Here the CDR3 DNA reads TGCGCCAGCAGCTCTGGGGCGGTGACGAATACGCAGTATTTT.